These 5 T cell receptor beta chains were all obtained from the same sample, sequenced in a study of cytomegalovirus exposure and HLA in healthy donors. Assay: immunoSEQ multiplex PCR; the TCRdb copy retains only in-frame clones and omits some. The profile shows 130,000 to 150,000 clones, 87% of them singletons. The specimen sequenced was PBMCs. These receptors came from a young man in good health and CMV-seropositive.

Details on this clone: The junction departs from the called germline gene at one end, perhaps through a read error. This chain joins TRBV19 and TRBJ1-5, with 7 bases identical to TRBD1. Germline CDR1 is LNHDA and CDR2 is SQIVND (reference sequence). CDR3 length: 13 amino acids. CDR3 sequence reads: CASRRGLDQPQHF. CDR3 bases: TGTGCTAGTAGAAGGGGGCTCGATCAGCCCCAGCATTTT.

V gene TRBV4-1 combines with J gene TRBJ1-4; 9 positions match TRBD1. The CDR3 is made up of 16 amino acids. Per germline, CDR1 MGHRA and CDR2 YSYEKL. With V trimmed by 2 bases and J by 7 bases, 8 bases remained unmatched. The CDR3 DNA sequence: TGCGCCAGCAGCCAACTACCAACAGGGGGCTTTGAAAAACTGTTTTTT. This sequence encodes CASSQLPTGGFEKLFF.

The genes are TRBV7-9 and TRBJ2-1; 9 nucleotides line up with TRBD2. Germline V lookup: CDR1 SEHNR, CDR2 FQNEAQ (reference sequence). V was pared by 5 bases and J by 5 bases, with 13 bases of the junction left unmatched. The CDR3 runs to 17 residues. In DNA form, the CDR3 reads TGTGCCAGCAGCCCGTGGGGTAGCGGGAGTGCAGACAATGAGCAGTTCTTC. Residues: CASSPWGSGSADNEQFF.

This chain joins TRBV11-3 and TRBJ2-1; 8 nucleotides match TRBD1. Germline loops: CDR1 SGHNT, CDR2 YENEEA. With 5 bases clipped from V and 7 bases from J, the junction kept 10 bases outside the gene matches. This CDR3 spans 15 amino acids. Here the CDR3 reads CASSQWTGRSNEQFF. The CDR3 DNA reads TGTGCCAGCAGCCAATGGACAGGGAGAAGTAATGAGCAGTTCTTC.

The J gene is TRBJ2-7, the V gene TRBV20-1, with D perhaps TRBD1 (6 bases). V lost 2 bases and J 6 bases, leaving 8 bases between the germline ends. CDR1 and CDR2 from the germline V gene are DFQATT and SNEGSKA (reference sequence). CDR3 size: 11 residues. The CDR3 sequence: CSARFRGEQYF. CDR3 in DNA: TGCAGTGCTAGATTCAGGGGCGAGCAGTACTTC.